A selection of T cell receptor beta chains follows, all from one sample in a study of blood T cell repertoires in COVID-19. The protocol was immunoSEQ multiplex PCR, while the TCRdb copy is restricted to in-frame clones and leaves out a portion. Among hundreds of thousands of clones listed, 80% to 90% were seen once. Specimen: peripheral blood. The receptors shown here come from a young woman with acute or convalescent COVID-19. Both conserved end residues are part of each CDR3. Fields, in order: J gene, V gene, CDR3 protein.

TRBJ1-2	TRBV19	CASSISLGGTSNYGYTF
TRBJ1-2	TRBV6-5	CASSYSGGNYGYTF
TRBJ1-1	TRBV3-1/TRBV3-2	CASSQRRVLNTEAFF
TRBJ2-6	TRBV5-6	CASFRGLAGANVLTF
TRBJ1-1	TRBV10-2	CASRDRLGAMNTEAFF
TRBJ2-7	TRBV4-1	CASSQMDRAEQYF
TRBJ2-6	TRBV6-5	CASSGGLGANVLTF
TRBJ1-6	TRBV14	CASSRGGGINSPLHF
TRBJ2-7	TRBV5-1	CASSLVPGSSYEQYF
TRBJ1-4	TRBV19	CASSQDYEKLFF
TRBJ2-7	TRBV7-8	CASSSRRTGERYEQYF
TRBJ2-1	TRBV18	CASSPRTGGKVYNEQFF
TRBJ2-1	TRBV9	CASSQRGGASYNEQFF
TRBJ1-4	TRBV28	CASQVGGEKLFF
TRBJ1-2	TRBV18	CASSPSTGTGGNYGYTF
TRBJ1-4	TRBV20-1	CSASNPQLEKLFF
TRBJ2-7	TRBV29-1	CSTTGGSEQYF
TRBJ1-1	TRBV11-2	CASSAGMNTEAFF
TRBJ1-2	TRBV9	CASSVGTGFYGYTF
TRBJ2-5	TRBV5-1	CASSSSGGSQETQYF
TRBJ2-2	TRBV5-1	CASEQARGTGELFF
TRBJ1-2	TRBV9	CASSPPTDPNGYTF
TRBJ1-1	TRBV11-2	CASSLAQNTEAFF
TRBJ2-7	TRBV28	CASSQNVAYEQYF
TRBJ1-1	TRBV19	CASSIRALEGRTEAFF
TRBJ1-1	TRBV7-6	CASSSTITGNTEAFF
TRBJ1-1	TRBV28	CASSLWRTGERAFF
TRBJ1-1	TRBV7-9	CASSLGTGLDEAFF
TRBJ2-1	TRBV15	CATHERGEGKGSEQFF
TRBJ1-5	TRBV5-1	CASSFGGSFSPQHF
TRBJ1-5	TRBV27	CASRLTAGGDQPQHF
TRBJ1-2	TRBV18	CASSPSTVEGGYTF
TRBJ1-2	TRBV9	CASSSRTGSPYGYTF
TRBJ2-3	TRBV4-1	CASSQGAAGGPRTDTQYF
TRBJ1-1	TRBV4-2	CASSLVDVGRTEAFF
TRBJ1-4	TRBV9	CASSSRDRPNEKLFF
TRBJ2-7	TRBV6-6	CASRTVGGYEQYF
TRBJ2-1	TRBV12-5	CASGLSPGLAAYNEQFF
TRBJ2-2	TRBV20-1	CSASHAQDGTGELFF
TRBJ1-5	TRBV6-1	CASSESPGTQPQHF
TRBJ2-2	TRBV28	CATIGAGELFF
TRBJ2-3	TRBV18	CASSYPSGGTDTQYF
TRBJ1-1	TRBV7-2	CASSSYGEAFF
TRBJ2-7	TRBV7-6	CASSLFPFWQGYEQYF
TRBJ1-5	TRBV9	CASSVGTGGQPQHF
TRBJ1-5	TRBV5-6	CASSGGGLYSNQPQHF
TRBJ1-2	TRBV9	CASSVTIDRGGNGYTF
TRBJ1-3	TRBV29-1	CSVGQGGEENTIYF
TRBJ2-1	TRBV19	CASSIKGGLAYNEQFF
TRBJ2-7	TRBV2	CASGAGQGNFDEQYF
TRBJ2-7	TRBV4-1	CASRYSLAGGKNYEQYF